The present TCR beta chain was sequenced within a study of blood T cells in healthy people across ages. CDR3 length equals 13 residues. Between the trimmed V and J ends, which lost 5 bases and 3 bases, there was a span of 10 bases. The authors ran a second PCR of about 6 to 11 cycles using a sample-barcoded 5' primer and a J-beta primer mix. MiXCR, run by TCRdb on the 5' RACE reads, gives a single entry per CDR3 protein. Among about 730,000 distinct CDR3 sequences listed, about 40% were seen once. What was sequenced was blood. The receptor was derived from a woman aged 55-70 years in good health. The V gene is TRBV12-3 or TRBV12-4, the J gene TRBJ1-1; D remains ambiguous. CDR3 nucleotide sequence: TGTGCCAGCAGTCCCTGGATGGACACTGAAGCTTTCTTT. Protein: CASSPWMDTEAFF.